This TCR beta chain was captured in a study of blood T cell repertoires in COVID-19. CDR3 length: 21 residues. Germline assignment: CDR1 SGHVS and CDR2 FQNEAQ. V gave up 1 base and J gave up 5 bases; unmatched junction bases: 18. Generated by immunoSEQ multiplex PCR, the TCRdb table keeps only in-frame clones and is missing some. Found here are roughly 280,000 clones, approximately 86% of them singletons; the top ten hold approximately 2%. This TCR was recovered from a man aged 25 to 45 with active or convalescent COVID-19. Sequenced sample: peripheral blood. V usage is TRBV7-8 and J usage is TRBJ2-2; 11 bases are shared with TRBD2. CDR3 loop: CASSLVVVVASGGKGTGELFF. CDR3 DNA sequence: TGTGCCAGCAGCTTAGTTGTGGTTGTGGCTAGCGGGGGGAAAGGAACCGGGGAGCTGTTTTTT.